This T cell receptor (beta chain) comes out of a study of blood T cells in healthy people across ages. It was with a sample-barcoded 5' primer and a J-beta primer mix that a second PCR of about 6 to 12 cycles was run. From the 5' RACE reads, TCRdb called clonotypes with MiXCR, one entry per CDR3 protein. The table lists 1.5 million to 2 million distinct CDR3 sequences, around 48% of them singletons. The germline V gene encodes CDR1 LGHDT and CDR2 YNNKEL (reference sequence). The CDR3 covers 12 residues. V lost 2 bases, J lost 7 bases, and 6 bases lay in between. This clonotype has a handful of counts.

The TCR originated in a woman aged 35 to 49 in good health. The genes are TRBV3-1 and TRBJ2-1; D is unclear. Sequenced: blood. The CDR3 reads CASSQPPNEQFF. CDR3 nucleotide sequence: TGTGCCAGCAGCCAACCCCCTAATGAGCAGTTCTTC.